A selection of T cell receptor beta chains follows, all from one sample in a study of glioma-infiltrating T cells. Via MiXCR, TCRdb re-called the multiplex PCR reads, giving one row per CDR3 protein. The sample holds about 380,000 distinct CDR3 sequences; more than 35% are singletons and the top ten take approximately 12%. The sample taken for sequencing was glioma tissue, nonneoplastic brain tissue, or PBMCs (not recorded which). These receptors came from a human donor with low-grade glioma or glioblastoma, undergoing nonglioma brain surgery, or in good health (not recorded which). Each CDR3 is given with its conserved first and last residue. D genes are given only for firm matches.

J	V	D	CDR3
TRBJ2-3	TRBV20-1	-	CSARFSVRTDTQYF
TRBJ2-4	TRBV4-1	TRBD1	CTSRPWGKGGGQAQYF
TRBJ1-2	TRBV4-3	-	CASSQDQGVANYGYTF
TRBJ2-1	TRBV27	TRBD1	CASSHSGQEYNEQFF
TRBJ2-7	TRBV28	-	CASSLIRGASSYEQYF
TRBJ2-1	TRBV20-1	TRBD2	CSAARVLAGSYNEQFF
TRBJ2-1	TRBV4-2	TRBD2	CASSQDVLAANPYNEQFF
TRBJ2-7	TRBV3-1	-	CASSQRRDFHYEQYF
TRBJ1-1	TRBV20-1	-	CSARPNGGPLHEAFF
TRBJ2-3	TRBV7-3	-	CASSTSGGGGDTQYF
TRBJ2-7	TRBV27	-	CASSLWGSSYEQYF
TRBJ2-3	TRBV6-5	-	CASSYGTNTQYF
TRBJ2-7	TRBV28	TRBD2	CASSFVGLAGGTSYEQYF
TRBJ2-5	TRBV9	TRBD2	CASSVLAGTQETQYF
TRBJ2-1	TRBV7-9	-	CASSRTYNEQFF
TRBJ2-7	TRBV7-8	TRBD1	CASSHRKRQGGYEQYF
TRBJ2-2	TRBV27	-	CASSLLLFANTGELFF
TRBJ2-3	TRBV6-1	-	CASSVQGHRTDTQYF
TRBJ1-4	TRBV7-2	-	CASIFYRVHEKLFF
TRBJ2-7	TRBV27	-	CASSFVPGGVEQYF
TRBJ2-7	TRBV10-3	-	CATGGQTYEQYF
TRBJ2-7	TRBV7-6	-	CASSATFKDEQYF
TRBJ2-7	TRBV20-1	-	CSARDADPTYEQYF
TRBJ2-1	TRBV4-2	-	CASSQVYSGLNNNEQFF
TRBJ2-7	TRBV2	-	CASSSTRDPNEQYF
TRBJ1-1	TRBV6-1	-	CASGKGVNEAFF
TRBJ2-5	TRBV18	TRBD1	CASSPRTGGSETQYF
TRBJ2-4	TRBV6-1	TRBD2	CTSTRTSGIIIQYF
TRBJ2-4	TRBV4-1	TRBD1	CASRPWGKGGGQAQYF
TRBJ2-3	TRBV4-3	-	CASSQDPPRDSTDTQYF
TRBJ2-7	TRBV6-6	-	CASSYGIGTYEQYF
TRBJ2-5	TRBV6-1	-	CASSEWVGPETQYF
TRBJ2-1	TRBV20-1	-	CSARDHRTGSYNEQFF
TRBJ1-1	TRBV6-1	TRBD1	CASSTQGRTEAFF
TRBJ2-1	TRBV15	TRBD1	CATSPRTGEQFF
TRBJ1-1	TRBV4-1	TRBD1	CASSPGQGISLRTEAFF
TRBJ2-1	TRBV3-1	TRBD2	CASSEGLGYNEQFF
TRBJ1-5	TRBV20-1	-	CSARVAGEPQHF
TRBJ2-2	TRBV6-2/TRBV6-3	-	CASSFLTATGELFF
TRBJ2-1	TRBV24-1	-	CATSEGGGWSYNEQFF
TRBJ1-4	TRBV4-2	-	CASSQDKTRTANEKLFF
TRBJ2-3	TRBV6-6	TRBD2	CASSRSSGRTDTQYF
TRBJ2-7	TRBV7-8	-	CASSYRLVDHEQYF
TRBJ1-2	TRBV7-2	-	CARSLAGRSYGYTF
TRBJ1-4	TRBV28	-	CASSSLRGAREKLFF
TRBJ2-5	TRBV12-3/TRBV12-4	-	CASSPLGNQETQYF
TRBJ2-3	TRBV7-3	TRBD2	CASRWLAGGSDTQYF
TRBJ2-1	TRBV4-2	-	CASSQEGQWNEQFF
TRBJ2-1	TRBV4-2	-	CASSQPGYRPFF
TRBJ2-2	TRBV27	TRBD2	CASSPRLAGEGYTGELFF
TRBJ2-4	TRBV6-5	-	CASRPLGRNIQYF
TRBJ1-1	TRBV4-3	-	CASSQDRGRGRYTEAFF
TRBJ2-3	TRBV7-8	-	CASSLPRGTASTDTQYF
TRBJ2-1	TRBV10-3	-	CAISELNWNEQFF